This paragraph covers one T cell receptor (beta chain) sequence. Its cognate antigen is unknown. Both 60 Vbeta primers and 13 Jbeta primers went into the PCR. Data came from immunoSEQ multiplex PCR; TCRdb stores just in-frame clones and leaves some out. This sample has over 130,000 clones, with 75% to 85% found just once. This sample is drawn from a study of cytomegalovirus exposure and HLA in healthy donors. Study observations and caveats: The study listed about 150 cytomegalovirus-associated TCR beta chains.

V was clipped by 0 bases and J by 0 bases, with 17 bases between them. The CDR3 runs to 17 residues. Germline lookup yields CDR1 GTSNPN and CDR2 SVGIG (reference sequence). Regarding donors, all were healthy bone marrow donors. This rearrangement joins TRBV30 to TRBJ1-2; the D is unclear. What was sequenced was PBMCs. This receptor was taken from a man aged 45 to 65 in good health and CMV-seronegative. The CDR3 protein is CAWSVLSVRASNYGYTF. The CDR3 DNA reads as TGTGCCTGGAGTGTTTTGAGTGTGAGGGCCTCTAACTATGGCTACACCTTC. The full variable domain, with the rest looked up from reference TRBV30 and TRBJ1-2, is SQTIHQWPATLVQPVGSPLSLECTVEGTSNPNLYWYRQAAGRGLQLLFYSVGIGQISSEVPQNLSASRPQDRQFILSSKKLLLSDSGFYLCAWSVLSVRASNYGYTFGSGTRLTVV.